This TCR beta chain appears in the sequencing data of a study of T cell responses to AZD1222 COVID-19 vaccine. Study-level results: Recipients of two AZD1222 doses showed rising Spike-specific TCR breadth and depth. Among the donors, most were white British and more were female, and clonal diversity was possibly underestimated.

This CDR3 is built from 11 residues. The V and J ends lost 3 bases and 10 bases respectively, with 7 bases between them. Worth noting for this clone: Antigen: not known.

Profiled with immunoSEQ multiplex PCR; TCRdb holds only in-frame clones, not every one. The repertoire holds around 65,000 clones, roughly 70% seen once, with over 12% in the top ten. The specimen comprised peripheral blood, sampled on day 0 of AZD1222 vaccination. The chain links TRBV12-3 or TRBV12-4 to TRBJ2-1; unclear D gene. The TCR comes from an adult in good health. The DNA of the CDR3 is TGTGCCAGCAGTTTTCGCTGGGAGCAGTTCTTC. The encoded protein is CASSFRWEQFF.